This section outlines one T cell receptor beta chain sequence together with its context. Per the authors' pipeline: Using reference gene primer amplification, nucleated cell counts were estimated. Generated by immunoSEQ multiplex PCR, the TCRdb table keeps only in-frame clones and is missing some. The D gene and trimming were derived from the DNA, and the V and J assignments and clone size from that table. The sample has about 50,000 clones, about 88% seen once; the top ten hold more than 3%. This specimen comes from a study of blood T cell repertoires in COVID-19. Overall study context: Collection of acute and convalescent COVID-19 samples took place in the United States, Italy and Spain. T cells, B-cell-depleted T cells, or PBMCs provided the cDNA or gDNA that served as material.

Germline CDR1 and CDR2: SGHRS and YFSETQ. The CDR3 covers 12 residues. The V end was cut by 8 bases, the J end by 6 bases, with 14 bases between. The specimen was peripheral blood. The source of this sequence is a human donor in a cohort sampled during active COVID-19. The chain is built from TRBV5-1 and TRBJ1-2; D uncertain. The CDR3 reads CASYDNFDGYTF. Here the CDR3 DNA reads TGCGCCAGTTATGACAATTTTGATGGCTACACCTTC.